These T cell receptor beta chains were read from a single sample in a study of blood T cell repertoires in COVID-19. Assay used: immunoSEQ multiplex PCR; TCRdb lists only in-frame clones, some missing. Counted here are roughly 220,000 clones, approximately 84% occurring once; the ten biggest clones make up over 14%. The source material was PBMCs or T cells enriched from blood (not recorded which). The source of these receptors is a man aged 35-49 years who had recovered from COVID-19. Both conserved end residues are part of each CDR3. The D gene is left open where the match is weak.

D	length	J	V	DNA	CDR3
-	14	TRBJ1-6	TRBV19	TGTGCCAGTAGTATACAACAGGGCGATTCACCCCTCCACTTT	CASSIQQGDSPLHF
-	13	TRBJ2-7	TRBV4-1	TGCGCCAGCAGCCACCCAGACTCCTACGAGCAGTACTTC	CASSHPDSYEQYF
TRBD1	15	TRBJ1-6	TRBV6-5	TGTGCCAGCACTGGAGAGGGGGCTAAGTCTTCACCCCTCCACTTT	CASTGEGAKSSPLHF
-	13	TRBJ2-2	TRBV5-4	TGTGCCAGCAGCTTGGGACAAGAAGGGGAGCTGTTTTTT	CASSLGQEGELFF
-	13	TRBJ2-5	TRBV3-1/TRBV3-2	TGTGCCAGCAGCCCGGGGGGCCCAGAGACCCAGTACTTC	CASSPGGPETQYF
TRBD1	14	TRBJ2-2	TRBV6-5	TGTGCCACCTGTGGGGACAGGGGGTCCGGGGAGCTGTTTTTT	CATCGDRGSGELFF
TRBD1	13	TRBJ1-6	TRBV3-1/TRBV3-2	TGTGCCAGCAGCCGCAGGGGACAGTCACCCCTCCACTTT	CASSRRGQSPLHF
-	11	TRBJ1-4	TRBV2	TGTGCCAGCAGAGTGACAGAAAAACTGTTTTTT	CASRVTEKLFF
TRBD1	15	TRBJ2-5	TRBV9	TGTGCCAGCAGCGTAGGGGCAGGGGGCGACGAGACCCAGTACTTC	CASSVGAGGDETQYF
-	15	TRBJ1-2	TRBV28	TGTGCCAGCATCGGGAGCAGGAGGACTAACTATGGCTACACCTTC	CASIGSRRTNYGYTF